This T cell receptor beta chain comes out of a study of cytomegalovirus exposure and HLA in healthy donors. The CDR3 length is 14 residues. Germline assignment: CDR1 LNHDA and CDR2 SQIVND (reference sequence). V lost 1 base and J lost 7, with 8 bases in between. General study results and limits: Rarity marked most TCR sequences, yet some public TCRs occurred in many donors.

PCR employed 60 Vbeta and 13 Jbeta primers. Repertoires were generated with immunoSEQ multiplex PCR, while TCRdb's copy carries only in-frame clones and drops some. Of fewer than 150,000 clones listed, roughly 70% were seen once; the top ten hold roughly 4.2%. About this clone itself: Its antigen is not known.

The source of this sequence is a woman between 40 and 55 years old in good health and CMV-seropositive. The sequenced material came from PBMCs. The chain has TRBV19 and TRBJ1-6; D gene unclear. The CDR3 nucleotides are TGTGCCAGTAGTATAGGCGGCCAGAATTCACCCCTCCACTTT. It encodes CASSIGGQNSPLHF.